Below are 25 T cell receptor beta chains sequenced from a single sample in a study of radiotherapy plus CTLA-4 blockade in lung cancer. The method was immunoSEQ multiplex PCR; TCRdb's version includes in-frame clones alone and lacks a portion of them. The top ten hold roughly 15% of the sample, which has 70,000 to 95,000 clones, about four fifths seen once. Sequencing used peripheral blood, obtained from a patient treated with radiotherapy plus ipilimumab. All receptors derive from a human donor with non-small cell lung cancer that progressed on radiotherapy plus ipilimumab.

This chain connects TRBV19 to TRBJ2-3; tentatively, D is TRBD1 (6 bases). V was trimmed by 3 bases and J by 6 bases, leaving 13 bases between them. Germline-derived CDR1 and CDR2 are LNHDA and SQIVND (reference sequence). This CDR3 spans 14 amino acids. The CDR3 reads CASSIPGAGDTQYF. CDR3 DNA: TGTGCCAGTAGTATCCCAGGGGCTGGGGATACGCAGTATTTT.

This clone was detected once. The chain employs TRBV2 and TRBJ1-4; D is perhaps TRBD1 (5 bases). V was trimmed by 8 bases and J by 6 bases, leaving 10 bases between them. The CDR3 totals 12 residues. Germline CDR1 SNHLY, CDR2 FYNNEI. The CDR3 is CASSTGDEKLFF. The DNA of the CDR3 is TGTGCCAGCTCCACGGGGGATGAAAAACTGTTTTTT.

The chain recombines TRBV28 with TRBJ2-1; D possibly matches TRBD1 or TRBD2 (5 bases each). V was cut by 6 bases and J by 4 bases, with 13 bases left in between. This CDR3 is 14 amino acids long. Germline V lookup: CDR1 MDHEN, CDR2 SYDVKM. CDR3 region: CASSNGGRYNEQFF. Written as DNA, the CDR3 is TGTGCCAGCAGCAATGGGGGTCGGTACAATGAGCAGTTCTTC.

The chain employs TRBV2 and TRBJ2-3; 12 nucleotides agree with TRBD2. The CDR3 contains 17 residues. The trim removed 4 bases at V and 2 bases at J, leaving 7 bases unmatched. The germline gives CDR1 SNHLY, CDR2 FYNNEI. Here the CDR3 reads CASSGPTSGGNTDTQYF. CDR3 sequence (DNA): TGTGCCAGCAGTGGACCAACTAGCGGGGGGAACACAGATACGCAGTATTTT.

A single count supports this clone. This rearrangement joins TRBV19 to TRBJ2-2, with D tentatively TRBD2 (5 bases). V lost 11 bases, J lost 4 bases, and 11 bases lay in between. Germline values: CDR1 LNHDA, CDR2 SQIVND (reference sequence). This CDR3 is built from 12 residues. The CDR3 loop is CAGGRSTGELFF. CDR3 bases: TGTGCCGGAGGTAGGAGCACCGGGGAGCTGTTTTTT.

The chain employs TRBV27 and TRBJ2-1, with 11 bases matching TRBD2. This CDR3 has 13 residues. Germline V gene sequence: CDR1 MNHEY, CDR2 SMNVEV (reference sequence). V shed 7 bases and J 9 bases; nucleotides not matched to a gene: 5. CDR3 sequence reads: CASKVAGGLEQFF. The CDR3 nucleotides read TGTGCCAGCAAAGTAGCGGGAGGGCTTGAGCAGTTCTTC.

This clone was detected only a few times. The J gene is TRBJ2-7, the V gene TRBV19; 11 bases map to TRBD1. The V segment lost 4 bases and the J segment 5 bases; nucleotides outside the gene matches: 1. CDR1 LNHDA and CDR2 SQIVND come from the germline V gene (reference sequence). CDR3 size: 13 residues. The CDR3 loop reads CASSRTGGNEQYF. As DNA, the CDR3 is TGTGCCAGTAGTAGGACAGGGGGCAACGAGCAGTACTTC. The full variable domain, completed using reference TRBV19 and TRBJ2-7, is DGGITQSPKYLFRKEGQNVTLSCEQNLNHDAMYWYRQDPGQGLRLIYYSQIVNDFQKGDIAEGYSVSREKKESFPLTVTSAQKNPTAFYLCASSRTGGNEQYFGPGTRLTVT.

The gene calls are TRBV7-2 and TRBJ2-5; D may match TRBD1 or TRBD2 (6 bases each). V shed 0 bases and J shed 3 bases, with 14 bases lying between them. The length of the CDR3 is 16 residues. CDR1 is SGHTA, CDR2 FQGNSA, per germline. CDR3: CASSLAEGHREETQYF. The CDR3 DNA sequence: TGTGCCAGCAGCTTAGCGGAGGGGCACAGGGAAGAGACCCAGTACTTC. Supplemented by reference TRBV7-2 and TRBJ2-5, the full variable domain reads GAGVSQSPSNKVTEKGKDVELRCDPISGHTALYWYRQSLGQGLEFLIYFQGNSAPDKSGLPSDRFSAERTGGSVSTLTIQRTQQEDSAVYLCASSLAEGHREETQYFGPGTRLLVL.

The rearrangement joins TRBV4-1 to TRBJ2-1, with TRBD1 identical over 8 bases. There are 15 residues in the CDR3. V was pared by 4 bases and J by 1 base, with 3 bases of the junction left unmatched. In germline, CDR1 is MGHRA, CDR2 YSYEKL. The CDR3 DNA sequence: TGCGCCAGCAGCCTTGGACAGGGATCCTACAATGAGCAGTTCTTC. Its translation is CASSLGQGSYNEQFF.

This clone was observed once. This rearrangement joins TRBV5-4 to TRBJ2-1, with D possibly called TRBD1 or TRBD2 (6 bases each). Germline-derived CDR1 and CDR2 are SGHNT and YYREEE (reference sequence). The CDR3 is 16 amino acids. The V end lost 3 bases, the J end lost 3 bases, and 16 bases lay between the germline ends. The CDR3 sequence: CASSSLAGGGYNEQFF. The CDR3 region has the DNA TGTGCCAGCAGCTCCTTAGCCGGAGGGGGCTACAATGAGCAGTTCTTC.

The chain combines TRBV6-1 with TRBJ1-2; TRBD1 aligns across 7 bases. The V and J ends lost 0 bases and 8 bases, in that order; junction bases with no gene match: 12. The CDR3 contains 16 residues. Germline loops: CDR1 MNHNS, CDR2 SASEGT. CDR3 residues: CASSEAATRGTEGYTF. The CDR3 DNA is TGTGCCAGCAGTGAAGCGGCTACCAGGGGGACGGAGGGCTACACCTTC.

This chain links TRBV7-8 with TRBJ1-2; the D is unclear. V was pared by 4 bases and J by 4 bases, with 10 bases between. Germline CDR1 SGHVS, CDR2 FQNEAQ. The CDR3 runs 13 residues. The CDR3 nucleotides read TGTGCCAGCAGCTCGTATGGGAGCTATGGCTACACCTTC. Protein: CASSSYGSYGYTF. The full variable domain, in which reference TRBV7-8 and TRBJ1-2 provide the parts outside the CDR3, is GAGVSQSPRYKVAKRGQDVALRCDPISGHVSLFWYQQALGQGPEFLTYFQNEAQLDKSGLPSDRFFAERPEGSVSTLKIQRTQQEDSAVYLCASSSYGSYGYTFGSGTRLTVV.

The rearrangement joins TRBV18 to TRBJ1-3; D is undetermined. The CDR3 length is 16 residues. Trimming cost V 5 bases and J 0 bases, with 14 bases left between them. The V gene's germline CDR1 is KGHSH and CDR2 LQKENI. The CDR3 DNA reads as TGTGCCAGCTCAGATCGCCTACTGAGCTCTGGAAACACCATATATTTT. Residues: CASSDRLLSSGNTIYF.

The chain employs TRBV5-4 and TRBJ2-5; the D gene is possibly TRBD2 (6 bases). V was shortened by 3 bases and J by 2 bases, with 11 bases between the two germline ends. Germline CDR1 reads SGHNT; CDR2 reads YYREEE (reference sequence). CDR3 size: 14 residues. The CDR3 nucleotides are TGTGCCAGCAGCTCACAACGGGAGCAAGAGACCCAGTACTTC. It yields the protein CASSSQREQETQYF.

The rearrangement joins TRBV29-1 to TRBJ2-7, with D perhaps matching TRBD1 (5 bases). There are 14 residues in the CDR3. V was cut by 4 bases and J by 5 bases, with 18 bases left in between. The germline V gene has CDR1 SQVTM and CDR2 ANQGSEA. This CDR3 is CSVVTARMGNEQYF. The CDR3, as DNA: TGCAGCGTTGTGACAGCCCGTATGGGGAACGAGCAGTACTTC.

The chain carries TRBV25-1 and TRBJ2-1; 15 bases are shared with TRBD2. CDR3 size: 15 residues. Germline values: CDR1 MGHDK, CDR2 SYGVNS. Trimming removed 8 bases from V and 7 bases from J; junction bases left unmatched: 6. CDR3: CASGGLAGGRNEQFF. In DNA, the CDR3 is TGTGCCAGCGGGGGACTAGCGGGGGGCAGGAATGAGCAGTTCTTC.

As DNA, the CDR3 is TGCGCCAGCAGCGCGACAGCTTTCTCCTACGAGCAGTACTTC. Its translation: CASSATAFSYEQYF. The chain uses TRBV5-1 and TRBJ2-7; tentative D call: TRBD1 (5 bases). Germline-derived CDR1 and CDR2 are SGHRS and YFSETQ. This CDR3 comprises 14 residues. V lost 4 bases to trimming and J lost 0 bases, with 11 bases between them.

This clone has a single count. CDR3 sequence (DNA): TGTGCCAGCAGCACCGGGACTTCCACCGGGGAGCTGTTTTTT. Protein: CASSTGTSTGELFF. The J gene is TRBJ2-2, the V gene TRBV7-8, with TRBD2 as a possible D gene (6 bases). The V gene lost 5 bases and the J gene lost 4 bases, with 11 bases spanning the gap. The CDR3 runs to 14 residues. Germline V gene lookup returns CDR1 SGHVS and CDR2 FQNEAQ.

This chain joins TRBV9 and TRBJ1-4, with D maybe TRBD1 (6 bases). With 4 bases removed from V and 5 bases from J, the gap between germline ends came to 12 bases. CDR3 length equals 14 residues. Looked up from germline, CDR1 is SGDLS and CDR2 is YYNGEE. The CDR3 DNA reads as TGTGCCAGCAGCCCCGGGGACAAGAATGAAAAACTGTTTTTT. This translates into CASSPGDKNEKLFF.

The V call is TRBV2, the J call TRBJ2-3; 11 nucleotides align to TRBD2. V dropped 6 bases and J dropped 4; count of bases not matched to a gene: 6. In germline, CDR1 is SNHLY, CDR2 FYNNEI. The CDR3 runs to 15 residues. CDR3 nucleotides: TGTGCCAGCAGGCGACTAGCGGGGTTCGCAGATACGCAGTATTTT. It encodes CASRRLAGFADTQYF.

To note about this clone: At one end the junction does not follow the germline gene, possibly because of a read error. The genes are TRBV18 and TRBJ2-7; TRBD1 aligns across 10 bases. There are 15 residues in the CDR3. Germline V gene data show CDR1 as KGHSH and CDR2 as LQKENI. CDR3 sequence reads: CASSSPGTGVDEQYF. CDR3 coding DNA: TGTGCCAGCTCATCACCCGGGACAGGGGTCGACGAGCAGTACTTC.

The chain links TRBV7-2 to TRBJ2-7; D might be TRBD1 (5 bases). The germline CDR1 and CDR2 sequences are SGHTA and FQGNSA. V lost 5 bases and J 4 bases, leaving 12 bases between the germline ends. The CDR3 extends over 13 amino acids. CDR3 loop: CASSRRQGYEQYF. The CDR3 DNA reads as TGTGCCAGCAGCAGACGCCAGGGATACGAGCAGTACTTC. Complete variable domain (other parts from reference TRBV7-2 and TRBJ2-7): GAGVSQSPSNKVTEKGKDVELRCDPISGHTALYWYRQSLGQGLEFLIYFQGNSAPDKSGLPSDRFSAERTGGSVSTLTIQRTQQEDSAVYLCASSRRQGYEQYFGPGTRLTVT.

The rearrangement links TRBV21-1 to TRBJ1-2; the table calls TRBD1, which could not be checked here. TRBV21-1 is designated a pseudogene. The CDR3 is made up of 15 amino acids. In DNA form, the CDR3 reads TGTGCCAGCATCACAGATGGGGGCCGTGACTATGGCTACACCTTC. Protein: CASITDGGRDYGYTF.

The CDR3 nucleotides are TGTGCCAGCAGCGAACAGGGGGCTTTGGACACTGAAGCTTTCTTT. It is translated as CASSEQGALDTEAFF. V and J are TRBV9 and TRBJ1-1; 9 nucleotides align to TRBD1. Germline V lookup: CDR1 SGDLS, CDR2 YYNGEE. The CDR3 covers 15 residues. The ends lost 3 bases at V and 3 bases at J; junction bases unmatched: 6.

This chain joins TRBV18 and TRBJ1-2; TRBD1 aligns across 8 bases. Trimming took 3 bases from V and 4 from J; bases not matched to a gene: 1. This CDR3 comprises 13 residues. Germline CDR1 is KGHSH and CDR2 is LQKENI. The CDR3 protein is CASSPDRGYGYTF. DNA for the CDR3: TGTGCCAGCTCACCTGACAGGGGCTATGGCTACACCTTC.